This T cell receptor beta chain was captured by sequencing in a study of blood T cells in healthy people across ages. Findings of the study overall: With unsorted PBMCs, a conclusive comparison of naive versus antigen-experienced cells was not possible.

Combining a sample-barcoded 5' primer with a J-beta primer mix, a second PCR ran for roughly 7 to 12 cycles. Each cDNA molecule received a tag from a template-switch adaptor that had 12 random nucleotides. TCRdb analysed the 5' RACE reads with MiXCR anew, one entry per CDR3 protein. The repertoire has some 940,000 distinct CDR3 sequences, 29% of them found once; the top ten carry 10%. The study isolated at least 7 million PBMCs from each sample. This clonotype was observed a few times. The target antigen is unknown. J gave up 7 bases and V 1 base, and 2 bases lay outside the gene matches. There are 14 residues in the CDR3. The germline gives CDR1 SNHLY, CDR2 FYNNEI. These sequences were also reported in another study, on T cells of mothers and their children. That publication notes: For each mother, over 9 million TCR beta CDR3 reads were obtained, and for each child, a few million.

The clonotype originates from a woman in her 40s in good health. The chain links TRBV2 to TRBJ2-4; 9 bases are shared with TRBD1. The sequencing input was blood. CDR3 sequence reads: CASSEVGQGNIQYF. The CDR3 region has the DNA TGTGCCAGCAGTGAAGTAGGACAGGGGAACATTCAGTACTTC.